This TCR beta chain is from a study of blood T cells in healthy people across ages. For the second PCR, which ran for about 6 to 11 cycles, a sample-barcoded 5' primer and a J-beta primer mix were used. Every individual sample yielded 2.5 million or more paired-end reads (each containing CDR3). MiXCR, run by TCRdb on the 5' RACE reads, gives a single entry per CDR3 protein. The sample carries 650,000 or so distinct CDR3 sequences, around 52% recorded once. This clonotype was counted a few times. Its antigen is currently unknown. A clone one base away is much larger, so this may be a read error. The study's findings and limits: Per million T cells, TCR beta diversity dropped roughly linearly as age increased.

The sample taken for sequencing was blood. This sequence was found in a woman older than 75 in good health.

CDR3 nucleotides: TGTGCCAGCAGTGAATCGTGGGGGACAGGGTGGAGACGTCAAGAGACCCAGTACTTC. As protein: CASSESWGTGWRRQETQYF. The chain combines TRBV2 with TRBJ2-5; 9 nucleotides line up with TRBD1. Trimming took 2 bases from V and 2 from J; bases not matched to a gene: 15. From germline, CDR1 is SNHLY and CDR2 FYNNEI. This CDR3 has 19 residues.